This TCR beta chain was obtained from a study of T cells after yellow fever vaccination. This CDR3 is 15 amino acids long. Unmatched junction bases numbered 5, after V lost 3 bases and J lost 5 bases. Germline V gene lookup returns CDR1 SGHRS and CDR2 YFSETQ. Study-level results: Abundant clonotypes from the bulk population could contaminate FACS-sorted repertoires. The secondary response was weaker but peaked faster, day 5 versus 15.

TCRdb redid the calling of the 5' RACE reads with MiXCR, one entry per CDR3 protein. The profile covers about 240,000 distinct CDR3 sequences, with about 7.1% appearing a single time and roughly 0.9% taken by the ten largest. This clonotype was counted ten times or more. The antigen remains unidentified. This sequence was found in a man aged 25-45 years who received the YFV17D yellow fever vaccine. This rearrangement joins TRBV5-1 to TRBJ2-2; 9 bases align to TRBD2. Sequences were derived from CD4+ T cells sorted from PBMCs, sampled 15 days after the yellow fever booster vaccination. The CDR3 DNA reads as TGCGCCAGCAGCTCAGAGGGACTAGCAACCGGGGAGCTGTTTTTT. This translates into CASSSEGLATGELFF.